Sequencing of this TCR beta chain was carried out in a study of T-cell reconstitution after alpha-beta-depleted transplantation in children. Study findings and constraints: At day 60, the high TCRbeta diversity found in some patients originated from recipient T cells and thymic progenitors that had survived. Reported findings indicate that, about two months after transplant, alpha-beta T cells came from several hundred expanded clones, which were derived from non-depleted graft cells. Counts and diversity of T cells one year after transplant came mostly from newly produced T cells.

Of note for this clonotype: Its antigen is unidentified.

It was with unique molecular identifiers that the TCRbeta library was prepared. TCRdb itself ran the PCR reads through MiXCR, one entry per CDR3 protein. The sample lists a few hundred thousand distinct CDR3 sequences; just over 7.5% were seen once. The V and J ends lost 4 bases and 6 bases respectively, with 10 bases between them. The CDR3 has 12 residues. The germline V gene has CDR1 DFQATT and CDR2 SNEGSKA (reference sequence). V is TRBV20-1 and J is TRBJ2-1; D not certain. This receptor was taken from a female patient between 2 and 10 years old who had a stem cell transplant for Fanconi anemia, so the T cells may come from the graft donor. This specimen was peripheral blood, taken 360 days after TCRalphabeta/CD19-depleted stem cell transplant. The CDR3 coding sequence is TGCAGTGCTACTTCTAGTCTCAATGAGCAGTTCTTC. Translating it yields CSATSSLNEQFF.